This TCR beta chain comes out of a study of somatic mutations in cytotoxic T cells in rheumatoid arthritis. Whole-study findings and limits: Rheumatoid arthritis patients, but not healthy controls, exhibited increasing CD8+ clonality with age.

Authors' data handling: Seldom did patient CD8+ clones exceeding 1% match published virus-specific TCRB sequences. Profiling relied on immunoSEQ multiplex PCR, and the TCRdb table lists in-frame clones only, not all of them. D and trimming come from the DNA, and the V and J calls and clone size come from that table. The repertoire holds 15,000 to 20,000 clones, with roughly 80% as singletons. Details on this clone: Its antigen is currently unknown.

The V end lost 7 bases, the J end lost 6 bases, and 13 bases lay between the germline ends. The germline V gene has CDR1 SNHLY and CDR2 FYNNEI. This CDR3 is 13 amino acids long. The sequenced sample was CD8+ T cells sorted from blood. The TCR was taken from an adult with rheumatoid arthritis. The V and J genes are TRBV2 and TRBJ1-5, with a weak D call TRBD1 (5 bases). The CDR3 is CASKGTITQPQHF. The CDR3 DNA reads TGTGCCAGCAAAGGGACGATCACTCAGCCCCAGCATTTT.